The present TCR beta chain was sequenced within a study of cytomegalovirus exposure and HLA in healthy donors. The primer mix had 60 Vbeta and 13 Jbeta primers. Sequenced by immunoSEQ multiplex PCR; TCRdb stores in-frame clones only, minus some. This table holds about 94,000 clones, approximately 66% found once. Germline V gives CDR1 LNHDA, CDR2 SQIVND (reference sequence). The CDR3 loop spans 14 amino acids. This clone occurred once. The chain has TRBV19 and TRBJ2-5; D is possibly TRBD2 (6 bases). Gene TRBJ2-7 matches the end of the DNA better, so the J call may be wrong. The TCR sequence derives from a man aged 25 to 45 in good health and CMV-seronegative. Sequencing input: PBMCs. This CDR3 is CASSMDRRDNEQYF. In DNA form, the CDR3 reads TGTGCCAGTAGTATGGATAGGAGGGATAACGAGCAGTACTTC.